This TCR beta chain was profiled in a study of blood T cell repertoires in COVID-19. This clone was seen a few times. Within the sample, other DNA sequences also encode this same CDR3. TCRdb's table, derived via immunoSEQ multiplex PCR, lists solely in-frame clones and lacks some. The repertoire holds approximately 170,000 clones, with under 90% as singletons. Germline V gene data show CDR1 as KGHSH and CDR2 as LQKENI. This CDR3 contains 13 residues. V shed 6 bases, J shed 3 bases, and the junction held 2 bases outside the gene matches. Participant reports of clinical history set cohort assignment. Sequenced material: PBMCs or T cells enriched from blood (not recorded which). The rearrangement joins TRBV18 to TRBJ2-7; 10 bases match TRBD1. The TCR sequence derives from a woman in her 50s who had recovered from COVID-19. CDR3 sequence: CASSRTGGYEQYF. The DNA of the CDR3 is TGTGCCAGCTCCAGGACAGGGGGCTACGAGCAGTACTTC.